What follows describes a single TCR beta chain. This sample stems from a study of technical replicates of blood from several donors. Sequencing was performed with immunoSEQ multiplex PCR; in TCRdb, only in-frame clones are kept and a portion is missing. The sample lists 55,000 to 80,000 clones, just under 97% occurring once. Germline CDR1 reads MNHEY; CDR2 reads SMNVEV (reference sequence). J was trimmed by 6 bases and V by 8 bases; bases with no gene match: 8. This CDR3 contains 14 residues. The chain carries TRBV27 and TRBJ2-1; TRBD2 matches 9 bases. Sequenced material: T cells isolated from PBMCs. This sequence was found in a human donor in good health. The CDR3 loop is CASRTSAFLNEQFF. The CDR3 nucleotides read TGTGCCAGCCGGACTAGCGCCTTTCTCAATGAGCAGTTCTTC.